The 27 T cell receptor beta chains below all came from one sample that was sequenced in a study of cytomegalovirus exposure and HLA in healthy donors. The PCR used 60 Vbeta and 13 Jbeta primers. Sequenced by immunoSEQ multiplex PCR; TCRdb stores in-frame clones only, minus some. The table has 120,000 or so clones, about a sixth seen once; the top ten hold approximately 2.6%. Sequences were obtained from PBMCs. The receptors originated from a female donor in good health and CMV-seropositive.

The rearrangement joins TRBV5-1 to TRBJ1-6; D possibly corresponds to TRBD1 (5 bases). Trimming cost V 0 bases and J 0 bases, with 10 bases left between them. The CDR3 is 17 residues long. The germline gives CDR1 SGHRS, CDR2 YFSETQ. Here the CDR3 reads CASSLEGQSSYNSPLHF. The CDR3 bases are TGCGCCAGCAGCTTGGAGGGGCAGAGCTCCTATAATTCACCCCTCCACTTT.

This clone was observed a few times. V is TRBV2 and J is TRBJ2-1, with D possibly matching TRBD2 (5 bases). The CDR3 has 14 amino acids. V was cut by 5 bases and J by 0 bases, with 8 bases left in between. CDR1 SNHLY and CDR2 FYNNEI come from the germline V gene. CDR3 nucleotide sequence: TGTGCCAGCAGTAGCGGCAGCTCCTACAATGAGCAGTTCTTC. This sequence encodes CASSSGSSYNEQFF.

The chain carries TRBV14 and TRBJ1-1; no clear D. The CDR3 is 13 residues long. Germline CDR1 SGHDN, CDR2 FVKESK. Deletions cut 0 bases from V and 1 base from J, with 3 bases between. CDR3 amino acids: CASSQDQNTEAFF. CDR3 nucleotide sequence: TGTGCCAGCAGCCAAGATCAGAACACTGAAGCTTTCTTT.

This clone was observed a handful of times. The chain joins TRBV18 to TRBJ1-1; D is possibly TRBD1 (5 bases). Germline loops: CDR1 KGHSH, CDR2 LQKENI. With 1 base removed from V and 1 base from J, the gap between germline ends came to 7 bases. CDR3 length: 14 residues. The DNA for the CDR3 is TGTGCCAGCTCACCACGGAGGGGGAACACTGAAGCTTTCTTT. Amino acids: CASSPRRGNTEAFF.

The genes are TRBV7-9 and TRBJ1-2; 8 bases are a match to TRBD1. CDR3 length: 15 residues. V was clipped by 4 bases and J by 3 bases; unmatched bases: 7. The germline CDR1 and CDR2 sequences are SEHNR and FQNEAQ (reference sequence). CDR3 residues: CASSYGQGGDYGYTF. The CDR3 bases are TGTGCCAGCAGCTACGGACAGGGCGGCGACTATGGCTACACCTTC.

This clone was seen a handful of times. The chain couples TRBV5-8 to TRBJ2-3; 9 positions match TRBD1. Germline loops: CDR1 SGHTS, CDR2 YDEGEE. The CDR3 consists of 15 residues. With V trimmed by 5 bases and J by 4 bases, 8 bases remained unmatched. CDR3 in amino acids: CASRWRTGEADTQYF. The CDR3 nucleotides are TGTGCCAGCAGGTGGCGGACAGGGGAGGCAGATACGCAGTATTTT.

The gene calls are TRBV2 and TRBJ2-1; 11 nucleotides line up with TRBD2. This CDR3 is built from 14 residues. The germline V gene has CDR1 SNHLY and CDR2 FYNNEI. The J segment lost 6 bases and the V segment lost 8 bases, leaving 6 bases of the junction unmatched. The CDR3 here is CASGGLAESNEQFF. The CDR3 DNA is TGTGCCAGCGGGGGACTAGCGGAAAGCAATGAGCAGTTCTTC.

In DNA, the CDR3 is TGTGCCAGCAGTGCGTTCGAGGGCTCCTACGAGCAGTACTTC. Amino acid sequence: CASSAFEGSYEQYF. The chain uses TRBV25-1 and TRBJ2-7; D is perhaps TRBD2 (5 bases). Germline values: CDR1 MGHDK, CDR2 SYGVNS. The CDR3 has 14 amino acids. Trimming cost V 4 bases and J 0 bases, with 10 bases left between them.

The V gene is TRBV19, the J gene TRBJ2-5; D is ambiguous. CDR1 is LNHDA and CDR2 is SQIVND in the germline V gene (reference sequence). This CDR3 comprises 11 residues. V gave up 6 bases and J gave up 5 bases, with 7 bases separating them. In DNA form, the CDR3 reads TGTGCCAGTAGCTCCTCGGAGACCCAGTACTTC. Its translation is CASSSSETQYF.

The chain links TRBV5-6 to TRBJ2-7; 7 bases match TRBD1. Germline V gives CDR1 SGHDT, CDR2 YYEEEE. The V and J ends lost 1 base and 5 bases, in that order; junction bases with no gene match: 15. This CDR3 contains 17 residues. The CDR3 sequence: CASSLTAGGRPRNEQYF. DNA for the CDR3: TGTGCCAGCAGCTTGACTGCAGGGGGACGTCCTCGTAACGAGCAGTACTTC.

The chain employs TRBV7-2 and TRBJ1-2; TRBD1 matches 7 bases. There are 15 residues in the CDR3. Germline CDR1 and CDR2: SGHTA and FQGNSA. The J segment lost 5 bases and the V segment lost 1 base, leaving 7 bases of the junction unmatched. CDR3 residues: CASSLGGGSGYGYTF. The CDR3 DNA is TGTGCCAGCAGCTTAGGAGGGGGCTCCGGTTATGGCTACACCTTC. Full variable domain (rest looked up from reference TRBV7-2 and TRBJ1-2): GAGVSQSPSNKVTEKGKDVELRCDPISGHTALYWYRQSLGQGLEFLIYFQGNSAPDKSGLPSDRFSAERTGGSVSTLTIQRTQQEDSAVYLCASSLGGGSGYGYTFGSGTRLTVV.

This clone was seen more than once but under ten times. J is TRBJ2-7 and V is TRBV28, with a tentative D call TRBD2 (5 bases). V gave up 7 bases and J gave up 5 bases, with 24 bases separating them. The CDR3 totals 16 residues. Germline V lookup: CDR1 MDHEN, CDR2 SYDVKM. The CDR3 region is CASTTSEAGRFDEQYF. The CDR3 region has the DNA TGTGCCAGCACTACCTCGGAGGCGGGCCGGTTTGACGAGCAGTACTTC.

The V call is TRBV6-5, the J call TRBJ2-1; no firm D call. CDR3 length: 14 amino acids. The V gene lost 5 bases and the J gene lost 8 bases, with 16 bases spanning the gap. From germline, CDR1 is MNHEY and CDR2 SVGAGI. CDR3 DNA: TGTGCCAGCAGTCCCAATTTCGGAAGCGATGAGCAGTTCTTC. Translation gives CASSPNFGSDEQFF.

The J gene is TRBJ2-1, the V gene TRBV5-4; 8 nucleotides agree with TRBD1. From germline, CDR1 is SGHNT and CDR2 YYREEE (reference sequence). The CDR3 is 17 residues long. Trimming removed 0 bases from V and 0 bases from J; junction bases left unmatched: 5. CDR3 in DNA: TGTGCCAGCAGCTTGGGGGCAGGGGGCAGCTCCTACAATGAGCAGTTCTTC. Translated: CASSLGAGGSSYNEQFF.

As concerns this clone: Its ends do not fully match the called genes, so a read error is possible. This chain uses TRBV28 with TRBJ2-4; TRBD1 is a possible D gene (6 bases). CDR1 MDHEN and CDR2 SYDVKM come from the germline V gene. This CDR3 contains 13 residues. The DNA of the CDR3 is TGTGCCAGCAGTTTGGATCGGGGACATAACTTTATCTTC. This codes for CASSLDRGHNFIF.

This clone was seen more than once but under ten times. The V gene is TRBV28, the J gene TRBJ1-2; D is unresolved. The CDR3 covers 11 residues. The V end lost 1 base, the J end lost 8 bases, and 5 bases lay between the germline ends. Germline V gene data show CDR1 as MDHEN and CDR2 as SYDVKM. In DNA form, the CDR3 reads TGTGCCAGCAGTTTATTTGGCGGCTACACCTTC. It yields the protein CASSLFGGYTF.

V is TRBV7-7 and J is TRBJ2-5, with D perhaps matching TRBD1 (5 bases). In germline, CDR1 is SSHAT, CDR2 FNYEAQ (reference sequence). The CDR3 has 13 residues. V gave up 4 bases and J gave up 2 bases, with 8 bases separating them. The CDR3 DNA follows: TGTGCCAGCAGCTCCAGGGTACAAGAGACCCAGTACTTC. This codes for CASSSRVQETQYF.

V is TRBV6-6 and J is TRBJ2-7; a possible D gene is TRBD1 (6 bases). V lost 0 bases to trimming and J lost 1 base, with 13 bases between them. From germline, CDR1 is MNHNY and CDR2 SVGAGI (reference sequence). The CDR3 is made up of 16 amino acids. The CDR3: CASSYSLGQSSYEQYF. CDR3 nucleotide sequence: TGTGCCAGCAGTTACTCTTTAGGACAGTCGTCCTACGAGCAGTACTTC.

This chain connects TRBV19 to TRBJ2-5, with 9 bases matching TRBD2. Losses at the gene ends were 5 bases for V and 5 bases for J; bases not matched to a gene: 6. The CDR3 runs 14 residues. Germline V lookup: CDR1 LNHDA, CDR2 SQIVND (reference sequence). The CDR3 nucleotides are TGTGCCAGTAGTTTTAGCGGGAGCTACGAGACCCAGTACTTC. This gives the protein CASSFSGSYETQYF.

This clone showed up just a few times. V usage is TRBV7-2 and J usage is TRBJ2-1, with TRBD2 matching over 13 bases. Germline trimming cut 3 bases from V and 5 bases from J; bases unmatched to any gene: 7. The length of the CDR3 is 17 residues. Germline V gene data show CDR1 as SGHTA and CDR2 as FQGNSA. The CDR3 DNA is TGTGCCAGCAGCTTCGGACTAGCGGGAGTGTTGGACAATGAGCAGTTCTTC. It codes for CASSFGLAGVLDNEQFF. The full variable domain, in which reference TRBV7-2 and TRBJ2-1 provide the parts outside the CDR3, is GAGVSQSPSNKVTEKGKDVELRCDPISGHTALYWYRQSLGQGLEFLIYFQGNSAPDKSGLPSDRFSAERTGGSVSTLTIQRTQQEDSAVYLCASSFGLAGVLDNEQFFGPGTRLTVL.

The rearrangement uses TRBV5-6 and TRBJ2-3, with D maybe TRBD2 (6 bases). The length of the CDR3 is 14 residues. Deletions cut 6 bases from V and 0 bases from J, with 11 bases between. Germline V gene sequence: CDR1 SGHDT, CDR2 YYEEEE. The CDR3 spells CASTISGSTDTQYF. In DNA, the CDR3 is TGTGCCAGCACGATTAGCGGAAGCACAGATACGCAGTATTTT.

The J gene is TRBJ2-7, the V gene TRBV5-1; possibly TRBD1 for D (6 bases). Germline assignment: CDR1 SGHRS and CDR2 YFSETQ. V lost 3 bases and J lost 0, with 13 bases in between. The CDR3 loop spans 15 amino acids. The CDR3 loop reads CASSSGQTSSYEQYF. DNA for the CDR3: TGCGCCAGCAGCTCCGGACAGACCAGCTCCTACGAGCAGTACTTC.

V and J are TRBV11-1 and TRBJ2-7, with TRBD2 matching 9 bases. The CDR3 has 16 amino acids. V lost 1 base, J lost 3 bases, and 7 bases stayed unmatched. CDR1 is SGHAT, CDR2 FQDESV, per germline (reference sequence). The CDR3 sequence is CASSLGSGRSVYEQYF. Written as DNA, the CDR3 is TGTGCCAGCAGCTTAGGGAGCGGGAGGTCGGTCTACGAGCAGTACTTC.

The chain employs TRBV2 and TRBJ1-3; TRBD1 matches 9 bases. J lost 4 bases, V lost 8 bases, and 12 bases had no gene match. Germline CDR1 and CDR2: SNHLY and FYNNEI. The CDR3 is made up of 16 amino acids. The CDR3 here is CASSYGGQGRGNTIYF. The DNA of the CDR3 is TGTGCCAGCTCCTACGGCGGACAGGGGAGAGGAAACACCATATATTTT.

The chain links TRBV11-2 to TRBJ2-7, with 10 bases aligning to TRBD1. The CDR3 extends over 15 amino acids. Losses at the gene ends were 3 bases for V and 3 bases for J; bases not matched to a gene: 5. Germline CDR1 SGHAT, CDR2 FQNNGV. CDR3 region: CASSLTGGANYEQYF. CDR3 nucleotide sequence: TGTGCCAGCAGCTTGACAGGGGGCGCTAACTACGAGCAGTACTTC.

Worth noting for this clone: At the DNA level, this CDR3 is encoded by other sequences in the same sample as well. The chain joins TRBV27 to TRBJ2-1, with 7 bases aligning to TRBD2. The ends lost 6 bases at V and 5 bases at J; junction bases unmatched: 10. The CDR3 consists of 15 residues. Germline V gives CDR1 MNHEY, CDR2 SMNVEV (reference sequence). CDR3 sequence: CASRIPGLTNNEQFF. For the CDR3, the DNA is TGTGCCAGCAGAATACCGGGACTAACTAACAATGAGCAGTTCTTC.

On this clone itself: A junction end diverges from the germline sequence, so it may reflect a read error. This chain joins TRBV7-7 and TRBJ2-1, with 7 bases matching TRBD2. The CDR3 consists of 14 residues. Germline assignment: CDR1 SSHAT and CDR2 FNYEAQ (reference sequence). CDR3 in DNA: TGTGCTAGCAGCTTAATCGCGGGGGTAAATGAGCAGTTCTTC. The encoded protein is CASSLIAGVNEQFF.